This TCR beta chain comes out of a study of CD8+ T cells in alopecia areata. Findings of the study overall: Scalp specimens additionally yield sequences from normal skin's resident alphabeta T cells.

Once RNA had been extracted, it was reverse transcribed into cDNA to act as the sequencing template. Data came from immunoSEQ multiplex PCR; TCRdb stores just in-frame clones and leaves some out. The sample holds about 120,000 clones, around two fifths seen once. This clone turned up a few times. Its antigen is currently unknown. Germline V CDR1 and CDR2: LNHDA, SQIVND (reference sequence). Between the trimmed V and J ends, which lost 5 bases and 4 bases, there was a span of 17 bases. This CDR3 comprises 16 residues. Material: CD4+ T cells sorted from blood. This chain uses TRBV19 with TRBJ2-2; maybe TRBD1 (6 bases). This clonotype was sampled from a human donor with alopecia areata. CDR3: CASSRRQEGGTGELFF. The CDR3 nucleotides are TGTGCCAGTAGTCGACGACAGGAAGGGGGCACCGGGGAGCTGTTTTTT.